Listed below are T cell receptor beta chains from one sample, sequenced in a study of CD8+ T cells in alopecia areata. Sequencing was performed with immunoSEQ multiplex PCR; in TCRdb, only in-frame clones are kept and a portion is missing. The sample records some 160,000 clones, about 71% being singletons. Source: CD4+ T cells sorted from blood, taken at week 4, from a patient treated with tofacitinib. These receptors came from a human donor with alopecia areata. Each CDR3 is given with its conserved first and last residue. The order of the fields is J gene, V gene, D gene, clone size, CDR3 protein, CDR3 DNA. The D gene is left open where the match is weak. Clone size is not always given. Where it is, it says once, few, many or a class for expanded clones.

>TRBJ2-7|TRBV30|.|.
CAWTGPHYEQYF
TGTGCCTGGACCGGGCCCCACTACGAGCAGTACTTC
>TRBJ1-1|TRBV10-3|.|few
CAIRSRSLNTEAFF
TGTGCCATCCGGTCTCGCAGCCTGAACACTGAAGCTTTCTTT
>TRBJ2-7|TRBV29-1|TRBD2|once
CSVEGGTTRYEQYF
TGCAGCGTTGAAGGGGGGACTACACGCTACGAGCAGTACTTC
>TRBJ1-1|TRBV29-1|.|.
CSVEESWGLGTEAFF
TGCAGCGTTGAGGAGTCTTGGGGGCTAGGGACTGAAGCTTTCTTT
>TRBJ2-6|TRBV5-4|.|few
CASSLKGGGANVLTF
TGTGCCAGCAGCTTGAAGGGTGGTGGGGCCAACGTCCTGACTTTC
>TRBJ2-1|TRBV9|TRBD2|.
CASSGTGTRGNEQFF
TGTGCCAGCAGCGGAACCGGGACTAGAGGTAATGAGCAGTTCTTC
>TRBJ2-2|TRBV29-1|.|.
CSVRDTSSAGELFF
TGCAGCGTCCGGGACACCTCATCCGCCGGGGAGCTGTTTTTT
>TRBJ2-6|TRBV9|.|.
CASSVVRSGANVLTF
TGTGCCAGCAGCGTAGTCAGATCTGGGGCCAACGTCCTGACTTTC
>TRBJ2-1|TRBV5-1|.|few
CASSLVLAIGDEQFF
TGCGCCAGCAGCTTGGTTCTAGCGATTGGAGATGAGCAGTTCTTC
>TRBJ2-5|TRBV27|TRBD1|.
CASSLQGAGQETQYF
TGTGCCAGCAGCCTACAGGGGGCAGGACAAGAGACCCAGTACTTC
>TRBJ2-2|TRBV30|.|.
CAWVWGTGELFF
TGTGCCTGGGTTTGGGGGACCGGGGAGCTGTTTTTT
>TRBJ1-4|TRBV25-1|.|.
CASSGSRGGEKLFF
TGTGCCAGCAGTGGGTCTAGAGGGGGTGAAAAACTGTTTTTT
>TRBJ1-2|TRBV9|TRBD1|many
CASSPEGTGSVARGYTF
TGTGCCAGCAGTCCCGAAGGGACAGGTAGCGTAGCGAGGGGCTACACCTTC
>TRBJ1-5|TRBV7-9|.|few
CASSVGQPGQPQHF
TGTGCCAGCAGCGTTGGACAGCCGGGTCAGCCCCAGCATTTT
>TRBJ2-7|TRBV29-1|.|.
CSVGEGPYEQYF
TGCAGCGTTGGTGAAGGGCCCTACGAGCAGTACTTC
>TRBJ2-1|TRBV7-3|.|.
CASSPSGAYNEQFF
TGTGCCAGCAGCCCGTCCGGGGCCTACAATGAGCAGTTCTTC
>TRBJ2-5|TRBV29-1|.|.
CSVVRRETQYF
TGCAGCGTTGTGCGGCGAGAGACCCAGTACTTC
>TRBJ1-1|TRBV29-1|TRBD1|.
CSVESDRGNTEAFF
TGCAGCGTGGAAAGCGACAGGGGGAACACTGAAGCTTTCTTT